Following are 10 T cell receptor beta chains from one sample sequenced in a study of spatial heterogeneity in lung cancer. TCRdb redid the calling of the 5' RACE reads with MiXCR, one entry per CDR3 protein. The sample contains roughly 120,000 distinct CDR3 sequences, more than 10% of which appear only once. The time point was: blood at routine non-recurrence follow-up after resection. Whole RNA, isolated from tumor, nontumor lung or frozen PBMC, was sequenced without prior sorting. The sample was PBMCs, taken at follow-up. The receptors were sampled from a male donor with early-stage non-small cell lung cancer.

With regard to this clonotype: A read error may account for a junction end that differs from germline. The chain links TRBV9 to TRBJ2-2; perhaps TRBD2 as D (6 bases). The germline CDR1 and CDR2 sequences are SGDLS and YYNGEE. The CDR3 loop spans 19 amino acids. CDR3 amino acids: CASSPSIGGGTTKTGEQFF. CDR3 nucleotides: TGTGCCAGCAGCCCAAGCATCGGGGGTGGGACCACTAAAACCGGGGAGCAGTTTTTT.

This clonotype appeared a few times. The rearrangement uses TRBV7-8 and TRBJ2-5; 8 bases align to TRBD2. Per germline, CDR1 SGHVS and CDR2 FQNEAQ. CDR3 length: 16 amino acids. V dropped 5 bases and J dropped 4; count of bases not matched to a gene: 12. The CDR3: CASSPGRGGQVETQYF. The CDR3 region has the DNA TGTGCCAGCAGCCCGGGGCGCGGGGGGCAGGTAGAGACCCAGTACTTC.

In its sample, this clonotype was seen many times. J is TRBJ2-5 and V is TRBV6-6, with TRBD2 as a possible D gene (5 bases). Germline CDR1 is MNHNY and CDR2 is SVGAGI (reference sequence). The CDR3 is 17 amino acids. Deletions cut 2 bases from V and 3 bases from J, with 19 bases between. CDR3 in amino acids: CASSYRDPTPGKETQYF. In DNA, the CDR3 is TGTGCCAGCAGTTACCGGGATCCGACGCCTGGGAAAGAGACCCAGTACTTC.

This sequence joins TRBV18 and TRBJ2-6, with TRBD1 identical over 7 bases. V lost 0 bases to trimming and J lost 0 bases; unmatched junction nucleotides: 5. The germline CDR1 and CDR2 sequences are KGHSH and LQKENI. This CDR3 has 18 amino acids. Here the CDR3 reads CASSPPGQRTSGANVLTF. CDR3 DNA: TGTGCCAGCTCACCACCGGGACAGAGAACCTCTGGGGCCAACGTCCTGACTTTC.

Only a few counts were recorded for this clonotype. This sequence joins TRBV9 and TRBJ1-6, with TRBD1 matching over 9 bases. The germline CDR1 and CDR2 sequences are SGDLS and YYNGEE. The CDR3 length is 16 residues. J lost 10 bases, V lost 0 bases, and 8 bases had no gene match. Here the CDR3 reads CASSVAGGQGVSPLHF. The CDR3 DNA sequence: TGTGCCAGCAGCGTAGCGGGGGGACAGGGAGTATCACCCCTCCACTTT.

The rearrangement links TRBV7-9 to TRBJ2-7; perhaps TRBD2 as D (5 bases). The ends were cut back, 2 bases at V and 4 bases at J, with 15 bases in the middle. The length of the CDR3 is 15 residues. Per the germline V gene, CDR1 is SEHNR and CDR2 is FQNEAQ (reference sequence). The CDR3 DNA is TGTGCCAGCAGCTTACAGTCGGCCAGAGGGTACGAGCAGTACTTC. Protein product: CASSLQSARGYEQYF.

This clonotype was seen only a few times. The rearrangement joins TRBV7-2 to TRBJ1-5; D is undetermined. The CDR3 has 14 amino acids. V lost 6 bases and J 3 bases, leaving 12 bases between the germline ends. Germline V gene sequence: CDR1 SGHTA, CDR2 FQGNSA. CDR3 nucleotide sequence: TGTGCCAGCAGTTTCGACGGTATCAATCAGCCCCAGCATTTT. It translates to CASSFDGINQPQHF.

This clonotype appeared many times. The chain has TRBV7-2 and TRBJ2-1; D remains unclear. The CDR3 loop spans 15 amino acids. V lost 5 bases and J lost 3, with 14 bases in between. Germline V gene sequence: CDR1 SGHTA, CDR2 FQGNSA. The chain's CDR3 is CASSLLRASYNEQFF. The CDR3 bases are TGTGCCAGCAGCCTCCTAAGGGCAAGCTACAATGAGCAGTTCTTC.

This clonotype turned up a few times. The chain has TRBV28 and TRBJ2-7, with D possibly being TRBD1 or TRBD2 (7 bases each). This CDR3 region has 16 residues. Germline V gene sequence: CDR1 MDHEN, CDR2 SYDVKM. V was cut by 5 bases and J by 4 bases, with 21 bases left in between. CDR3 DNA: TGTGCCAGCAGTACCGCTTTAGGGCAGGGGGGGTACGAGCAGTACTTC. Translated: CASSTALGQGGYEQYF.

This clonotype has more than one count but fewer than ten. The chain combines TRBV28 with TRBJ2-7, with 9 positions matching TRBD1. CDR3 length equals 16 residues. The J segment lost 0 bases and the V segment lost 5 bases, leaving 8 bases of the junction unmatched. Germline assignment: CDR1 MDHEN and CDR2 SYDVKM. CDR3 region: CASSQTGGPSSYEQYF. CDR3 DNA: TGTGCCAGCAGTCAAACAGGGGGCCCCAGCTCCTACGAGCAGTACTTC.